This TCR beta chain is from a study of cytomegalovirus exposure and HLA in healthy donors. Germline loops: CDR1 LNHDA, CDR2 SQIVND (reference sequence). The ends were cut back, 3 bases at V and 1 base at J, with 16 bases in the middle. This CDR3 region has 17 residues. The PCR had 60 Vbeta and 13 Jbeta primers. The table came from immunoSEQ multiplex PCR; TCRdb's copy has only in-frame clones and leaves some out. This table holds more than 45,000 clones, less than 85% found once. The specimen was PBMCs. The receptor's source is a woman aged 55-69 years in good health and CMV-seropositive. This chain joins TRBV19 and TRBJ1-5; D not certain. This chain's CDR3 is CASSIPAGPGSNQPQHF. The CDR3 DNA reads as TGTGCCAGTAGTATTCCAGCAGGACCGGGGAGCAATCAGCCCCAGCATTTT.